The rows below give T cell receptor beta chains drawn from one sample of a study of cytomegalovirus exposure and HLA in healthy donors. TCRdb's table, derived via immunoSEQ multiplex PCR, lists solely in-frame clones and lacks some. The sample lists 200,000 or so clones; approximately 81% were seen once. Specimen: PBMCs. These receptor sequences come from a boy between 5 and 17 years old in good health and CMV-seronegative. The CDR3 runs from the conserved cysteine through the conserved F or W. The D gene is left open where the match is weak. Size is omitted from some rows. Given values are once, few, many or a class for expanded clones.

>TRBV5-1|15|.|.|TRBJ1-6
CASSLAGKNNSPLHF
TGCGCCAGCAGCTTGGCAGGGAAGAATAATTCACCCCTCCACTTT
>TRBV5-4|16|TRBD2|.|TRBJ2-3
CASSLASAGGTDTQYF
TGTGCCAGCAGCTTGGCGTCGGCGGGGGGGACAGATACGCAGTATTTT
>TRBV5-1|12|.|.|TRBJ1-2
CASSLDVGGYTF
TGCGCCAGCAGCTTGGACGTCGGTGGCTACACCTTC
>TRBV2|13|TRBD2|.|TRBJ2-7
CASKASGFYEQYF
TGTGCCAGCAAAGCTAGCGGGTTCTACGAGCAGTACTTC
>TRBV18|14|TRBD1|.|TRBJ1-3
CASTGQGVRNTIYF
TGTGCCAGCACCGGCCAGGGGGTGAGGAACACCATATATTTT
>TRBV10-3|12|.|.|TRBJ2-2
CAISVVAGELFF
TGTGCCATCAGTGTAGTTGCCGGGGAGCTGTTTTTT
>TRBV7-2|14|TRBD1|.|TRBJ1-2
CASSLRQGGYGYTF
TGTGCCAGCAGCTTAAGGCAGGGGGGCTATGGCTACACCTTC
>TRBV14|17|TRBD2|.|TRBJ2-7
CASSRDRDTSASYEQYF
TGTGCCAGCAGCCGAGACCGAGACACTAGCGCCTCCTACGAGCAGTACTTC
>TRBV6-5|14|.|few|TRBJ1-4
CASRTGGVREKLFF
TGTGCCAGCAGGACAGGAGGCGTACGGGAAAAACTGTTTTTT
>TRBV27|13|.|.|TRBJ2-3
CAIPDSSTDTQYF
TGTGCCATCCCGGACTCTAGCACAGATACGCAGTATTTT
>TRBV6-5|14|.|.|TRBJ2-7
CASSYGTTTYEQYF
TGTGCCAGCAGTTACGGTACTACGACCTACGAGCAGTACTTC
>TRBV6-5|13|.|.|TRBJ1-2
CASTHPQDSSYTF
TGTGCCAGCACCCACCCCCAGGATTCGAGCTACACCTTC
>TRBV28|16|.|.|TRBJ2-6
CASNPGLLSGANVLTF
TGTGCCAGCAACCCAGGGCTTCTCTCTGGGGCCAACGTCCTGACTTTC
>TRBV29-1|11|TRBD1|.|TRBJ2-1
CSGGTGIEQFF
TGCAGCGGTGGGACAGGGATTGAGCAGTTCTTC
>TRBV5-1|12|.|.|TRBJ2-7
CASRGEYYEQYF
TGCGCCAGCAGAGGAGAATACTACGAGCAGTACTTC
>TRBV2|16|.|.|TRBJ2-7
CASSFISSGADYEQYF
TGTGCCAGCAGCTTCATTTCAAGCGGAGCCGACTACGAGCAGTACTTC
>TRBV6-5|14|.|.|TRBJ2-5
CASSYSIVPETQYF
TGTGCCAGCAGTTACTCGATAGTGCCAGAGACCCAGTACTTC
>TRBV5-6|17|TRBD1|.|TRBJ1-2
CASSQYGTAISNYGYTF
TGTGCCAGCAGCCAGTACGGGACAGCTATCTCTAACTATGGCTACACCTTC
>TRBV5-1|14|.|.|TRBJ2-7
CASSSRGTPYEQYF
TGCGCCAGCAGCTCCCGCGGTACCCCCTACGAGCAGTACTTC
>TRBV7-2|15|.|.|TRBJ1-4
CASSLQAGLSEKLFF
TGTGCCAGCAGCTTACAGGCCGGTTTGAGTGAAAAACTGTTTTTT
>TRBV27|14|TRBD1|.|TRBJ2-5
CASTRTGGAETQYF
TGTGCCAGCACACGGACAGGGGGCGCTGAGACCCAGTACTTC
>TRBV6-4|14|TRBD1|few|TRBJ1-2
CASSPTTGRNGYTF
TGTGCCAGCAGTCCTACGACAGGGAGGAATGGCTACACCTTC
>TRBV29-1|11|.|.|TRBJ1-1
CSVGPGTEAFF
TGCAGCGTTGGACCGGGCACTGAAGCTTTCTTT
>TRBV7-2|14|.|.|TRBJ1-5
CASSPRGLIGPQHF
TGTGCCAGCAGCCCGAGAGGGCTAATCGGGCCCCAGCATTTT
>TRBV1|14|.|.|TRBJ2-1
CTSREETGIDEQFF
TGCACCAGCAGAGAGGAGACAGGGATTGATGAGCAGTTCTTC
>TRBV5-4|14|.|.|TRBJ1-2
CASSLEQTNYGYTF
TGTGCCAGCAGCTTGGAACAAACCAACTATGGCTACACCTTC
>TRBV30|14|TRBD2|once|TRBJ2-3
CAWSLAGVTDTQYF
TGTGCCTGGTCTCTAGCGGGAGTTACAGATACGCAGTATTTT
>TRBV5-8|15|TRBD1|.|TRBJ1-2
CASSLGPFDRAGYTF
TGTGCCAGCAGCTTGGGCCCCTTTGACAGGGCGGGCTACACCTTC
>TRBV4-1|15|.|.|TRBJ1-6
CASSLLRAGDSPLHF
TGCGCCAGCAGCCTTCTCAGGGCTGGGGATTCACCCCTCCACTTT
>TRBV2|14|TRBD1|.|TRBJ2-1
CTHKAVGQVDEQFF
TGTACCCACAAGGCGGTCGGACAGGTTGATGAGCAGTTCTTC
>TRBV5-6|16|.|.|TRBJ2-1
CASSLLVGAVYNEQFF
TGTGCCAGCAGCTTGCTGGTGGGGGCCGTCTACAATGAGCAGTTCTTC
>TRBV6-5|15|.|.|TRBJ1-2
CASSYGTAWYYGYTF
TGTGCCAGCAGTTACGGAACAGCCTGGTACTATGGCTACACCTTC
>TRBV15|14|TRBD2|.|TRBJ2-7
CATSRTGTTYEQYF
TGTGCCACCAGCAGGACCGGGACTACCTACGAGCAGTACTTC
>TRBV30|13|.|.|TRBJ1-2
CAWIGEGGYGYTF
TGTGCCTGGATAGGGGAAGGGGGCTATGGCTACACCTTC
>TRBV7-6|14|TRBD1|.|TRBJ2-7
CASSARTGIYEQYF
TGTGCCAGCAGCGCCCGGACAGGGATCTACGAGCAGTACTTC
>TRBV28|17|.|.|TRBJ1-3
CASSFSLGQGGGNTIYF
TGTGCCAGCAGTTTCAGTCTGGGTCAGGGTGGTGGAAACACCATATATTTT
>TRBV25-1|16|.|.|TRBJ1-2
CASSENYGRKNYGYTF
TGTGCCAGCAGTGAAAACTACGGCAGAAAAAACTATGGCTACACCTTC
>TRBV27|15|TRBD1|once|TRBJ1-5
CASSSWDSSNQPQHF
TGTGCCAGCAGTTCTTGGGACAGTAGCAATCAGCCCCAGCATTTT
>TRBV11-3|15|.|.|TRBJ2-2
CASSFGGRNTGELFF
TGTGCCAGCAGCTTCGGGGGTCGGAACACCGGGGAGCTGTTTTTT
>TRBV6-1|14|TRBD2|.|TRBJ2-7
CASSGTSGTYEQYF
TGTGCCAGCAGCGGGACTAGCGGCACCTACGAGCAGTACTTC